Listed below are T cell receptor beta chains from one sample, sequenced in a study of T cell repertoires in cytomegalovirus infection. TCRdb reanalysed the reads using MiXCR and keeps one entry per CDR3 protein. There are more than 500,000 distinct CDR3 sequences in the sample; about 15% occur only once, and roughly a quarter lies in the top ten. The sample consisted of CD8+ T cells from PBMCs. The receptors were sampled from a human donor in good health (CMV status not recorded). Some clones in this sample may be carry-over from other donors' samples. CDR3s include the opening cysteine and the closing phenylalanine or tryptophan. A D gene is named only where the DNA matches it firmly. Some rows mark clone size as missing; the rest say once, few, many or name a class of expanded clone.

J | V | size | length | D | CDR3 | DNA
TRBJ1-2 | TRBV6-5 | few | 14 | NA | CASRPGLLNYGYTF | TGTGCCAGCAGACCCGGACTCCTTAACTATGGCTACACCTTC
TRBJ1-5 | TRBV7-9 | many | 13 | NA | CASSLDKNQPQHF | TGTGCCAGCAGCCTGGACAAGAATCAGCCCCAGCATTTT
TRBJ2-7 | TRBV7-2 | many | 14 | NA | CASSLEESGSEQYF | TGTGCCAGCAGTCTCGAGGAGTCGGGGAGCGAGCAGTACTTC
TRBJ2-2 | TRBV27 | NA | 14 | TRBD2 | CASSFTSETGELFF | TGTGCCAGCAGTTTTACTAGCGAGACCGGGGAGCTGTTTTTT
TRBJ1-4 | TRBV9 | few | 14 | NA | CASSAGGQGEKLFF | TGTGCCAGCAGCGCTGGGGGCCAGGGTGAAAAACTGTTTTTT
TRBJ2-1 | TRBV7-9 | NA | 11 | NA | CASSLFDEQFF | TGTGCCAGCAGCTTATTCGATGAGCAGTTCTTC
TRBJ2-3 | TRBV5-4 | NA | 13 | NA | CASAGQNTDTQYF | TGTGCCAGCGCGGGGCAGAACACAGATACGCAGTATTTT
TRBJ1-1 | TRBV11-2 | many | 16 | NA | CASSLSETVTNTEAFF | TGTGCCAGCAGCCTCTCTGAGACAGTGACGAACACTGAAGCTTTCTTT
TRBJ2-7 | TRBV29-1 | few | 11 | NA | CSVGRRYEQYF | TGCAGCGTCGGCAGACGCTACGAGCAGTACTTC
TRBJ1-3 | TRBV11-2 | many | 15 | NA | CASSLVQVTGNTIYF | TGTGCCAGCAGCTTAGTCCAGGTTACTGGAAACACCATATATTTT
TRBJ2-3 | TRBV10-3 | many | 15 | TRBD2 | CAINPLAGGPDTQYF | TGTGCCATCAATCCTCTAGCGGGAGGGCCGGATACGCAGTATTTT
TRBJ2-7 | TRBV18 | NA | 15 | TRBD1 | CASSQQGTGHYEQYF | TGTGCCAGCTCACAACAAGGGACAGGGCACTACGAGCAGTACTTC
TRBJ2-5 | TRBV27 | NA | 15 | NA | CASSLSPGGLETQYF | TGTGCCAGCAGTTTATCCCCAGGGGGGCTTGAGACCCAGTACTTC
TRBJ2-7 | TRBV12-3/TRBV12-4 | NA | 15 | NA | CASSPPGHYPYEQYF | TGTGCCAGCAGTCCCCCGGGACACTACCCCTACGAGCAGTACTTC
TRBJ2-3 | TRBV11-2 | NA | 15 | NA | CASSLRYQKYDTQYF | TGTGCCAGCAGCTTAAGATATCAGAAGTACGATACGCAGTATTTT
TRBJ1-4 | TRBV12-3/TRBV12-4 | many | 13 | TRBD1 | CASSLRDREKLFF | TGTGCCAGCAGTTTACGGGACAGGGAAAAACTGTTTTTT
TRBJ2-5 | TRBV12-5 | many | 15 | TRBD2 | CASGSPSGGEETQYF | TGTGCTAGTGGTTCCCCTTCCGGGGGGGAAGAGACCCAGTACTTC
TRBJ2-1 | TRBV19 | NA | 15 | NA | CASSISRNSYNEQFF | TGTGCCAGTAGTATCTCTAGGAATAGCTACAATGAGCAGTTCTTC
TRBJ1-1 | TRBV20-1 | few | 17 | NA | CSVTDRQRLRMNTEAFF | TGCAGTGTCACAGACCGACAGCGGCTCCGTATGAACACTGAAGCTTTCTTT
TRBJ2-7 | TRBV6-6 | many | 12 | NA | CASRSGSDEQYF | TGTGCCAGCAGGAGCGGGTCGGACGAGCAGTACTTC
TRBJ1-1 | TRBV6-5 | many | 15 | NA | CASSYLREVNTEAFF | TGTGCCAGCAGTTATCTGAGGGAGGTGAACACTGAAGCTTTCTTT
TRBJ2-5 | TRBV10-3 | many | 16 | TRBD2 | CAISDPSGSLAGTQYF | TGTGCCATCAGTGATCCTAGCGGGAGCCTGGCGGGGACCCAGTACTTC
TRBJ2-1 | TRBV5-8 | NA | 13 | NA | CASSAYLYNEQFF | TGTGCCAGCAGCGCGTACCTCTACAATGAGCAGTTCTTC